These 5 T cell receptor beta chains originate from one sample sequenced in a study of T cells expressing NK-cell markers. Reanalyzing the 5' RACE reads, TCRdb keeps one entry per CDR3 protein, without DNA. Here the sample table reports over 150,000 distinct CDR3 sequences. What was sequenced was blood T cells: a sorted CD56 or NKG2C T cell subset, CD4+ or CD8+ T cells, or bulk PBMC T cells (not recorded which). Receptor source: a man aged 18-70 years in good health.

The rearrangement joins TRBV9 to TRBJ2-5; TCRdb lists TRBD2, though no DNA is available to test this call. The CDR3 loop spans 14 amino acids. CDR1 is SGDLS and CDR2 is YYNGEE in the germline V gene. CDR3 protein: CASSKGGHQETQYF.

The chain joins TRBV12-3 or TRBV12-4 to TRBJ2-5; TCRdb reports TRBD2, a call that lacks DNA to check it against. The CDR3 is made up of 15 amino acids. The CDR3 loop is CASSLLAGGRETQYF.

The chain couples TRBV13 to TRBJ2-4; TCRdb's D gene call, TRBD2, goes unchecked for lack of DNA. CDR3 length: 18 residues. Looked up from germline, CDR1 is PRHDT and CDR2 is FYEKMQ (reference sequence). The CDR3 is CASSSGLAGGREKNIQYF.

The chain carries TRBV19 and TRBJ1-5; TCRdb indicates TRBD1, and absent DNA this call remains unverified. This CDR3 has 15 residues. Germline CDR1 LNHDA, CDR2 SQIVND (reference sequence). The CDR3 sequence: CASSMTGIGNQPQHF.

The chain couples TRBV19 to TRBJ2-7. CDR1 is LNHDA and CDR2 is SQIVND in the germline V gene (reference sequence). The CDR3 covers 14 residues. The CDR3: CASRIDRFPYEQYF.